These T cell receptor beta chains were read from a single sample in a study of shared clonotypes between healthy human individuals. Assay used: immunoSEQ multiplex PCR; TCRdb lists only in-frame clones, some missing. The top ten hold 1.5% to 2% of the sample, which has around 1.9 million clones, around 93% seen once. Sequencing used naive CD8+ T cells from PBMCs. The origin of the receptors is a man younger than 35 in good health. Some clones in this sample may be carry-over from other donors' samples. The CDR3 runs from the conserved cysteine through the conserved F or W. A D gene is named only where the DNA matches it firmly. The size of a clone is reported for some rows only, either as once, few or many, or as a class for expanded clones.

CDR3nt,CDR3aa,abundance,d_gene,v_gene,j_gene
TGTGCCACCAGCCCGGGACTAGCGGGAGGGCCGGGCTCCTACAATGAGCAGTTCTTC,CATSPGLAGGPGSYNEQFF,NA,TRBD2,TRBV7-8,TRBJ2-1
TGTGCCAGTAGTAGCAGGGAGATGGGCAATCAGCCCCAGCATTTT,CASSSREMGNQPQHF,once,NA,TRBV19,TRBJ1-5
TGTGCCAGCAGTCCCCTAGCAGCCGGTTACAATGAGCAGTTCTTC,CASSPLAAGYNEQFF,NA,NA,TRBV28,TRBJ2-1
TGTGCCAGCAGACCATCCGTAGAGGGGGCGGTGGCTGAAGCTTTCTTT,CASRPSVEGAVAEAFF,NA,TRBD1,TRBV7-9,TRBJ1-1
TGTGCCAGCAGCTTGGTTAGCGGGGGCGGGGAGCTGTTTTTT,CASSLVSGGGELFF,NA,TRBD2,TRBV5-6,TRBJ2-2
TGTGCCAGCAGTTTATCGGGATTAGCGAACACCGGGGAGCTGTTTTTT,CASSLSGLANTGELFF,NA,NA,TRBV28,TRBJ2-2
TGTGCCAGCAGCCCGGGACTAGCGGGAGGAGGGAGAGAGACCCAGTACTTC,CASSPGLAGGGRETQYF,NA,TRBD2,TRBV7-8,TRBJ2-5
TGTGCCACCCTGGCGGGGAGGGCCACTGAAGCTTTCTTT,CATLAGRATEAFF,once,NA,TRBV13,TRBJ1-1
TGTGCCAGCAGCCTCGGGCCCTATACAACAACGGGGGATTCACCCCTCCACTTT,CASSLGPYTTTGDSPLHF,NA,NA,TRBV5-6,TRBJ1-6
TGTGCCAGCAGCGGAACCGGGACAGGGGTTAGCACTGAAGCTTTCTTT,CASSGTGTGVSTEAFF,NA,TRBD1,TRBV9,TRBJ1-1
TGTGCCAGCAGCTTGGGCGGACTCTACGAGCAGTACTTC,CASSLGGLYEQYF,NA,NA,TRBV5-4,TRBJ2-7
TGCGCCAGCAGCCACACCCATCCTAGCGGGAATAACCCTGACAATGAGCAGTTCTTC,CASSHTHPSGNNPDNEQFF,once,TRBD2,TRBV4-1,TRBJ2-1
TGTGCCAGCAGCTTTATTAGCACAGATACGCAGTATTTT,CASSFISTDTQYF,NA,NA,TRBV7-7,TRBJ2-3
TGTGCCATCAGTGAGTCGGGGGTTAGCACAGATACGCAGTATTTT,CAISESGVSTDTQYF,once,NA,TRBV10-3,TRBJ2-3
TGTGCCAGCAGTTTTGTGGGGCGTGGAGATACGCAGTATTTT,CASSFVGRGDTQYF,NA,NA,TRBV27,TRBJ2-3
TGTGCCAGCAGCCTCGGACAGGGGGCAGAGACCCAGTACTTC,CASSLGQGAETQYF,NA,TRBD1,TRBV5-6,TRBJ2-5
TGTGCCAGCACCGGGACTAGCGGAGTCAATGAGCAGTTCTTC,CASTGTSGVNEQFF,NA,TRBD2,TRBV28,TRBJ2-1
TGTGCCAGCAGCTTGGATAGCGGGGGGATCGGCGGGCAGTACTTC,CASSLDSGGIGGQYF,NA,TRBD2,TRBV7-6,TRBJ2-7
TGTGCCAGCAGCTCCCGCGCCGGGGGCGTCACTGAAGCTTTCTTT,CASSSRAGGVTEAFF,NA,NA,TRBV13,TRBJ1-1
TGTGCCAGCAGCGTTTCCCAGGATGGGAATACGCAGTATTTT,CASSVSQDGNTQYF,NA,NA,TRBV9,TRBJ2-3
TGTGCCAGCAGCTTAACAGAAGGTAAACTGTTTTTT,CASSLTEGKLFF,NA,NA,TRBV5-6,TRBJ1-4
TGCGCCAGCAGCTTCCGACAGGGGGAAAACCCGAGCACAGATACGCAGTATTTT,CASSFRQGENPSTDTQYF,NA,TRBD1,TRBV5-1,TRBJ2-3
TGCGCCAGCAGCTTCTTTGGGACGGGGAACTACGAGCAGTACTTC,CASSFFGTGNYEQYF,NA,NA,TRBV4-3,TRBJ2-7
TGTGCCAGCAGTGAAGAGACCCAGTACTTC,CASSEETQYF,NA,NA,TRBV6-6,TRBJ2-5
TGTGCCAGCAGCGTTGAAGTTTCCTCCTACAATGAGCAGTTCTTC,CASSVEVSSYNEQFF,NA,NA,TRBV9,TRBJ2-1
TGTGCCAGCAGCTTTGCCCAACGCACAGATACGCAGTATTTT,CASSFAQRTDTQYF,once,NA,TRBV7-9,TRBJ2-3
TGTGCCAGCAGGAGGGACAGGGGGAAAGAAAAACTGTTTTTT,CASRRDRGKEKLFF,NA,TRBD1,TRBV28,TRBJ1-4
TGTGCCAGCAGTATCTACACAGGATTGAACACTGAAGCTTTCTTT,CASSIYTGLNTEAFF,NA,NA,TRBV28,TRBJ1-1
TGTGCCAGCAGTCCTACCCCCGGGACAGGGATCCCCTACGAGCAGTACTTC,CASSPTPGTGIPYEQYF,NA,TRBD1,TRBV25-1,TRBJ2-7
TGTGCCAGCAGCCAAACTAGTTGGGAGACCCAGTACTTC,CASSQTSWETQYF,NA,NA,TRBV11-2,TRBJ2-5
TGTGCCACCAGCAGAGAGGGGGGCAACACAGATACGCAGTATTTT,CATSREGGNTDTQYF,NA,NA,TRBV15,TRBJ2-3
TGTGCCACCGGGGGGGCTACGGAACAGCCCCAGCATTTT,CATGGATEQPQHF,few,NA,TRBV15,TRBJ1-5
TGTGCCAGCAGTTTTCTCGGGGGAGCCTACGAGCAGTACTTC,CASSFLGGAYEQYF,NA,NA,TRBV28,TRBJ2-7
TGTGCCAGCAGTGGAAACAGGGAGATTAACTATGGCTACACCTTC,CASSGNREINYGYTF,NA,NA,TRBV28,TRBJ1-2
TGTGCCAGCAGTTTATTCAGAAATCAGCCCCAGCATTTT,CASSLFRNQPQHF,NA,NA,TRBV27,TRBJ1-5
TGTGCCACCAGCAGACCATCCCTAACCCTAGCGGGAGGGACAGATACGCAGTATTTT,CATSRPSLTLAGGTDTQYF,NA,TRBD2,TRBV15,TRBJ2-3
TGTGCCAGCAGCGCGGCTCCCGGGACAGGGATCTACGAGCAGTACTTC,CASSAAPGTGIYEQYF,NA,TRBD1,TRBV5-5,TRBJ2-7
TGTGCCAGCATGCAGGGCTACAATGAGCAGTTCTTC,CASMQGYNEQFF,once,NA,TRBV27,TRBJ2-1
TGTGCCAGCAGTTCGGGACTAGCGATCACAGATACGCAGTATTTT,CASSSGLAITDTQYF,NA,TRBD2,TRBV27,TRBJ2-3
TGTGCCAGTAGTATATGGAACCCCGACGCCTATGGCTACACCTTC,CASSIWNPDAYGYTF,NA,NA,TRBV19,TRBJ1-2
TGTGCCAGCGAGATAGAGGATGGCGGGGAGCTGTTTTTT,CASEIEDGGELFF,NA,NA,TRBV28,TRBJ2-2
TGTGCCAGCAGTTTGCGGAGGGCGGACGGGGAGCTGTTTTTT,CASSLRRADGELFF,NA,NA,TRBV27,TRBJ2-2
TGCGCCAGCAGCCCCGCGGGACAGACCCTATCCTACGAGCAGTACTTC,CASSPAGQTLSYEQYF,NA,NA,TRBV5-1,TRBJ2-7
TGTGCCAGCAGCGCTGGACTAGCGAGCTCCTACGAGCAGTACTTC,CASSAGLASSYEQYF,NA,TRBD2,TRBV9,TRBJ2-7
TGTGCCAGCAAGTCCGGGACAGGGCTAAGGGGCTACACCTTC,CASKSGTGLRGYTF,NA,TRBD1,TRBV28,TRBJ1-2
TGTGCCAGCAGCTCCGGATGGACAGGGGCCCACGAGCAGTACTTC,CASSSGWTGAHEQYF,NA,TRBD1,TRBV7-9,TRBJ2-7
TGTGCCAGCAGCGACAATGAGGTCGGAGGGGGAAGGACTGAAGCTTTCTTT,CASSDNEVGGGRTEAFF,NA,NA,TRBV2,TRBJ1-1
TGTGCCAGCAGCCCTTCGGTGGGCGGAGCCTACGAGCAGTACTTC,CASSPSVGGAYEQYF,NA,NA,TRBV5-5,TRBJ2-7
TGTGCCAGTAAGGGGGAGCGCGAAAAACTGTTTTTT,CASKGEREKLFF,NA,NA,TRBV19,TRBJ1-4